These 25 T cell receptor beta chains were all obtained from the same sample, sequenced in a study of blood T cell repertoires in COVID-19. Assay used: immunoSEQ multiplex PCR; TCRdb lists only in-frame clones, some missing. The sample lists about 130,000 clones, 79% occurring once. Sample: peripheral blood. The receptors originated from a man aged 35-49 years with active or convalescent COVID-19.

The rearrangement uses TRBV2 and TRBJ1-2; D unclear. This CDR3 spans 11 amino acids. Germline V gene lookup returns CDR1 SNHLY and CDR2 FYNNEI. V lost 9 bases and J 8 bases, leaving 13 bases between the germline ends. The CDR3 spells CASTVHEGYTF. The CDR3 coding sequence is TGTGCCAGTACAGTGCACGAAGGCTACACCTTC.

This clone was detected once. The rearrangement joins TRBV6-6 to TRBJ1-6; D unclear. The germline CDR1 and CDR2 sequences are MNHNY and SVGAGI (reference sequence). Trimming stripped 0 bases from V and 4 bases from J, with 4 bases between. This CDR3 region has 14 residues. The CDR3 protein is CASSYSEYNSPLHF. The CDR3 region has the DNA TGTGCCAGCAGTTACTCGGAGTATAATTCACCCCTCCACTTT.

The V call is TRBV6-1, the J call TRBJ2-5, with 8 bases matching TRBD2. This CDR3 region has 16 residues. Germline trimming cut 2 bases from V and 4 bases from J; bases unmatched to any gene: 9. CDR1 and CDR2 (germline): MNHNS, SASEGT. CDR3 residues: CASSEYRGGIPETQYF. In DNA, the CDR3 is TGTGCCAGCAGTGAATACCGGGGGGGCATTCCAGAGACCCAGTACTTC.

V usage is TRBV28 and J usage is TRBJ2-7, with TRBD2 identical over 7 bases. Germline V gives CDR1 MDHEN, CDR2 SYDVKM. The CDR3 runs 12 residues. The V and J ends lost 3 bases and 11 bases, in that order; junction bases with no gene match: 7. Written as DNA, the CDR3 is TGTGCCAGCAGTTTGGGGGGGGATTCGGAGTACTTC. Its translation: CASSLGGDSEYF.

J is TRBJ1-2 and V is TRBV15; 11 bases are a match to TRBD1. The germline CDR1 and CDR2 sequences are LNHNV and YYDKDF (reference sequence). V lost 3 bases and J lost 6; bases outside the gene matches: 6. The CDR3 extends over 15 amino acids. CDR3 in DNA: TGTGCCACCAGCAGGGACAGGGGGCTTTTCAATGGCTACACCTTC. This gives the protein CATSRDRGLFNGYTF.

This chain links TRBV7-9 with TRBJ1-1, with D unresolved. Germline V CDR1 and CDR2: SEHNR, FQNEAQ (reference sequence). V was clipped by 0 bases and J by 1 base, with 9 bases between them. The CDR3 consists of 15 residues. Here the CDR3 DNA reads TGTGCCAGCAGCTTAGCGCGGTTCCCGAACACTGAAGCTTTCTTT. It is translated as CASSLARFPNTEAFF.

CDR3 nucleotide sequence: TGTGCCAGCAGCGTAGATGGGACAGGGTTCGAAGAAAAACTGTTTTTT. The encoded protein is CASSVDGTGFEEKLFF. The rearrangement uses TRBV9 and TRBJ1-4, with 9 bases aligning to TRBD1. There are 16 residues in the CDR3. With 0 bases clipped from V and 8 bases from J, the junction kept 8 bases outside the gene matches. In germline, CDR1 is SGDLS, CDR2 YYNGEE.

The V and J genes are TRBV5-6 and TRBJ1-1; no definite D call. Germline V gene lookup returns CDR1 SGHDT and CDR2 YYEEEE. V was pared by 1 base and J by 11 bases, with 18 bases between. CDR3 length: 14 residues. The CDR3 protein is CASSLLFPRTGAFF. Here the CDR3 DNA reads TGTGCCAGCAGCTTGCTTTTCCCTCGGACGGGGGCTTTCTTT. Based on the CDR3 plus reference TRBV5-6 and TRBJ1-1, the full variable domain is DAGVTQSPTHLIKTRGQQVTLRCSPKSGHDTVSWYQQALGQGPQFIFQYYEEEERQRGNFPDRFSGHQFPNYSSELNVNALLLGDSALYLCASSLLFPRTGAFFGQGTRLTVV.

This clone was seen only a few times. The V and J genes are TRBV7-2 and TRBJ1-5; D unclear. The CDR3 runs 13 residues. In germline, CDR1 is SGHTA, CDR2 FQGNSA. V was pared by 2 bases and J by 5 bases, with 7 bases between. The CDR3 is CASSLNGDQPQHF. CDR3 nucleotide sequence: TGTGCCAGCAGCTTAAACGGAGATCAGCCCCAGCATTTT.

A word on this clone: At one end the junction does not follow the germline gene, possibly because of a read error. The V gene is TRBV30, the J gene TRBJ1-2; 9 bases map to TRBD1. The CDR3 covers 13 residues. Germline CDR1 and CDR2: GTSNPN and SVGIG (reference sequence). DNA for the CDR3: TGTGCCTGGAACAGGGGGCATAACCATGGCTACACCTTC. It yields the protein CAWNRGHNHGYTF.

The V gene is TRBV12-3 or TRBV12-4, the J gene TRBJ1-3; the D gene is possibly TRBD1 (5 bases). This CDR3 contains 12 residues. Trimming removed 8 bases from V and 0 bases from J, with 5 bases in between. CDR3: CASDSSGNTIYF. The CDR3 DNA follows: TGTGCCAGCGACAGCTCTGGAAACACCATATATTTT.

The chain is built from TRBV27 and TRBJ2-7, with 7 bases fitting TRBD1. The V segment lost 3 bases and the J segment 2 bases; nucleotides outside the gene matches: 10. The V gene's germline CDR1 is MNHEY and CDR2 SMNVEV (reference sequence). The CDR3 length is 16 residues. CDR3 sequence reads: CASSLDRTSPPYEQYF. The CDR3 bases are TGTGCCAGCAGTTTGGACAGGACCTCACCTCCCTACGAGCAGTACTTC.

The CDR3 protein is CASTSGESSRHYEQYF. The CDR3 bases are TGTGCCAGCACCTCCGGGGAGAGTAGCAGACACTACGAGCAGTACTTC. The chain recombines TRBV28 with TRBJ2-7, with a weak D call TRBD2 (5 bases). CDR1 is MDHEN, CDR2 SYDVKM, per germline. The ends were cut back, 7 bases at V and 3 bases at J, with 22 bases in the middle. The CDR3 is 16 residues long.

The table lists this clone with a count of one. The rearrangement uses TRBV27 and TRBJ2-2, with 9 bases aligning to TRBD2. The CDR3 extends over 15 amino acids. The ends lost 1 base at V and 7 bases at J; junction bases unmatched: 4. Germline CDR1 MNHEY, CDR2 SMNVEV (reference sequence). CDR3: CASSLLAGAVGELFF. CDR3 nucleotides: TGTGCCAGCAGTTTATTAGCGGGAGCGGTCGGGGAGCTGTTTTTT.

This clone appeared many times. The CDR3 DNA reads TGTGCCAGTAGTATGTCCATTTATCAGCCCCAGCATTTT. Amino acid sequence: CASSMSIYQPQHF. This chain links TRBV19 with TRBJ1-5, with no clear D. V lost 3 bases and J lost 5, with 8 bases in between. The CDR3 length is 13 residues. In germline, CDR1 is LNHDA, CDR2 SQIVND (reference sequence).

This chain joins TRBV11-2 and TRBJ2-2; 9 nucleotides line up with TRBD2. Germline CDR1 reads SGHAT; CDR2 reads FQNNGV. Trimming cost V 3 bases and J 3 bases; bases outside gene matches: 2. The CDR3 totals 15 residues. Here the CDR3 reads CASSFSGGHTGELFF. As DNA, the CDR3 is TGTGCCAGCAGCTTCAGCGGGGGGCACACCGGGGAGCTGTTTTTT.

The chain carries TRBV11-2 and TRBJ1-4, with TRBD1 matching 8 bases. The V gene's germline CDR1 is SGHAT and CDR2 FQNNGV. The CDR3 contains 14 residues. J lost 6 bases, V lost 5 bases, and 5 bases had no gene match. CDR3 bases: TGTGCCAGCAGCCCCAGGGGGCTGGATGAAAAACTGTTTTTT. As protein: CASSPRGLDEKLFF.

Written as DNA, the CDR3 is TGTGCCAGCAGTTCCAGCGGTTATCTGAACACTGAAGCTTTCTTT. Its protein product is CASSSSGYLNTEAFF. The rearrangement links TRBV7-2 to TRBJ1-1; no clear D. The V end lost 6 bases, the J end lost 0 bases, and 14 bases lay between the germline ends. CDR1 and CDR2 from the germline V gene are SGHTA and FQGNSA. The CDR3 sequence is 15 residues long.

This rearrangement joins TRBV6-5 to TRBJ1-2, with TRBD1 matching over 8 bases. V shed 6 bases and J 14 bases; nucleotides not matched to a gene: 11. CDR1 is MNHEY and CDR2 is SVGAGI in the germline V gene. This CDR3 is built from 12 residues. The CDR3 DNA follows: TGTGCCAGCAGGGGGGACAGGCTCCGCGAGACCTTC. It codes for CASRGDRLRETF.

V and J are TRBV3-1 (or the pseudogene TRBV3-2) and TRBJ1-2, with 9 bases aligning to TRBD1. V lost 4 bases, J lost 4 bases, and 4 bases stayed unmatched. The CDR3 extends over 14 amino acids. Per germline, CDR1 LGHDT and CDR2 YNNKEL (reference sequence). The CDR3 DNA reads as TGTGCCAGCAGCCCCTTACAGGGGGCCTATGGCTACACCTTC. This gives the protein CASSPLQGAYGYTF.

The chain carries TRBV5-4 and TRBJ2-1; TRBD1 matches at 9 bases. Germline CDR1 SGHNT, CDR2 YYREEE (reference sequence). V shed 2 bases and J 10 bases; nucleotides not matched to a gene: 10. CDR3 length: 15 residues. CDR3 DNA sequence: TGTGCCAGCAGCTTCATTGGACAGGGGTTCCCGGAGCAGTTCTTC. Residues: CASSFIGQGFPEQFF.

This sequence joins TRBV6-5 and TRBJ2-2; possibly TRBD1 for D (6 bases). The CDR3 extends over 16 amino acids. The V end was cut by 2 bases, the J end by 0 bases, with 10 bases between. The germline V gene encodes CDR1 MNHEY and CDR2 SVGAGI. This CDR3 reads CASSYEGHSNTGELFF. The CDR3 DNA is TGTGCCAGCAGTTACGAGGGACACTCGAACACCGGGGAGCTGTTTTTT.

This clone was seen a few times. The V call is TRBV28, the J call TRBJ1-5; possibly TRBD1 for D (5 bases). Germline V gene sequence: CDR1 MDHEN, CDR2 SYDVKM. This CDR3 spans 13 amino acids. V was cut by 6 bases and J by 3 bases, with 9 bases left in between. CDR3 nucleotides: TGTGCCAGCAGACCGACAGACAATCAGCCCCAGCATTTT. It is translated as CASRPTDNQPQHF. The full variable domain, with the rest looked up from reference TRBV28 and TRBJ1-5, is DVKVTQSSRYLVKRTGEKVFLECVQDMDHENMFWYRQDPGLGLRLIYFSYDVKMKEKGDIPEGYSVSREKKERFSLILESASTNQTSMYLCASRPTDNQPQHFGDGTRLSIL.

V gene TRBV7-2 combines with J gene TRBJ2-5; D gene uncertain. CDR1 and CDR2 from the germline V gene are SGHTA and FQGNSA. CDR3 size: 15 residues. Between the trimmed V and J ends, which lost 2 bases and 5 bases, there was a span of 15 bases. CDR3 loop: CASSLWSSLRETQYF. The DNA of the CDR3 is TGTGCCAGCAGCTTATGGTCATCCCTACGGGAGACCCAGTACTTC.

The chain has TRBV7-2 and TRBJ1-1, with unresolved D. This CDR3 comprises 14 residues. V lost 7 bases and J 5 bases, leaving 17 bases between the germline ends. Germline V lookup: CDR1 SGHTA, CDR2 FQGNSA. The CDR3, as DNA: TGTGCCAGCAAAAACACGGGAGTTGGGACTGAAGCTTTCTTT. Its protein product is CASKNTGVGTEAFF.